The rows below give T cell receptor beta chains drawn from one sample of a study of cytomegalovirus exposure and HLA in healthy donors. Assay: immunoSEQ multiplex PCR; the TCRdb copy retains only in-frame clones and omits some. In the table there are under 250,000 clones, 79% of which are singletons. Sequences were obtained from PBMCs. Receptor source: a woman under 40 in good health and CMV-seropositive. Each CDR3 is given with its conserved first and last residue. D genes are given only for firm matches. The size field is filled for only some rows; it gives once, few, many or a size class.

size	V	J	D	DNA	CDR3
NA	TRBV6-5	TRBJ2-1	NA	TGTGCCAGCAGTTACTCGCGGGGCACTGAGCAGTTCTTC	CASSYSRGTEQFF
NA	TRBV7-6	TRBJ2-7	NA	TGTGCCAGCAGCTTAGCTTCCAGCGCCTACGAGCAGTACTTC	CASSLASSAYEQYF
NA	TRBV5-4	TRBJ2-1	TRBD1	TGTGCCAGCAGCTTGGGGCCCGGGACAGGGCCCTACAATGAGCAGTTCTTC	CASSLGPGTGPYNEQFF
NA	TRBV29-1	TRBJ1-1	TRBD1	TGCAGCGTTGAGGGGACGACAGGGAGGGCTTTCTTT	CSVEGTTGRAFF
NA	TRBV15	TRBJ1-1	NA	TGTGCCACCAGCAGAGTCGACAGGCCTGAAGCTTTCTTT	CATSRVDRPEAFF
NA	TRBV4-1	TRBJ2-1	TRBD2	TGCGCCAGCAGCCAACCGACTAGCGGGGTTTCCTACAATGAGCAGTTCTTC	CASSQPTSGVSYNEQFF
NA	TRBV10-1	TRBJ2-7	NA	TGCGCCAGCAGTGAGGGACTGCCCCCCTACGAGCAGTACTTC	CASSEGLPPYEQYF
once	TRBV7-6	TRBJ2-1	NA	TGTGCCAGCAGCTTATCAACCGAGTATGAGCAGTTCTTC	CASSLSTEYEQFF
NA	TRBV2	TRBJ2-1	NA	TGTGCCAGCCAGCCCCCCGGAGGCATTAAGGGCAATGAGCAGTTCTTC	CASQPPGGIKGNEQFF
NA	TRBV7-9	TRBJ2-2	TRBD1	TGTGCCAGCAGCGGTGGACAGGGAAACACCGGGGAGCTGTTTTTT	CASSGGQGNTGELFF
NA	TRBV7-2	TRBJ2-7	TRBD1	TGTGCCAGCAGCTCGGACAGGGGCGCCTACGAGCAGTACTTC	CASSSDRGAYEQYF
NA	TRBV7-2	TRBJ1-1	NA	TGTGCCAGCGGTATGGGCAGACCCTCCGACACTGAAGCTTTCTTT	CASGMGRPSDTEAFF
NA	TRBV27	TRBJ1-5	NA	TGTGCCAGCAGTTTATATGGACAGCACCAATTGGGCAATCAGCCCCAGCATTTT	CASSLYGQHQLGNQPQHF
NA	TRBV5-4	TRBJ2-7	TRBD1	TGTGCCAGCAGCCGGGGGACAGGACAATACGAGCAGTACTTC	CASSRGTGQYEQYF
NA	TRBV29-1	TRBJ1-2	NA	TGCAGCGTGGGAGGACTCTATGGCTACACCTTC	CSVGGLYGYTF
NA	TRBV2	TRBJ2-5	TRBD2	TGTGCCAGCAGTGAAGCGACTAGCGGGCTCCAAGAGACCCAGTACTTC	CASSEATSGLQETQYF
NA	TRBV2	TRBJ1-2	NA	TGTGCCAGCAGAGCTTCGGGGAGGTCCCGGGCCTATGGCTACACCTTC	CASRASGRSRAYGYTF
few	TRBV18	TRBJ2-1	NA	TGTGCCAGCTCACCACGGCAGGGGATCTTCGATGAGCAGTTCTTC	CASSPRQGIFDEQFF
NA	TRBV2	TRBJ1-2	TRBD1	TGTGCCAGCAGTGGACAGGGAAGGGTCCATGGCTACACCTTC	CASSGQGRVHGYTF
NA	TRBV11-3	TRBJ2-3	NA	TGTGCCAGCAGCCCCTCGGCGGGACCGAGAAATACGCAGTATTTT	CASSPSAGPRNTQYF
NA	TRBV18	TRBJ1-1	TRBD1	TGTGCCAGCTCACTTACCGGGACAGGGGAGAACACTGAAGCTTTCTTT	CASSLTGTGENTEAFF
NA	TRBV10-1	TRBJ1-2	TRBD1	TGCGCCAGCAGTGAAGGGACAGATTATGGCCACACCTTC	CASSEGTDYGHTF
NA	TRBV7-6	TRBJ2-1	NA	TGTGCCAGCAGCTCCTATGACGAAGGGGATGAGCAGTTCTTC	CASSSYDEGDEQFF
NA	TRBV27	TRBJ1-4	NA	TGTGCCAGCTCTTGGGGGGGGGCAACTAATGAAAAACTGTTTTTT	CASSWGGATNEKLFF
once	TRBV7-9	TRBJ1-2	NA	TGTGCCAGCAGCTTATTAGGGGATGGCTACACCTTC	CASSLLGDGYTF
NA	TRBV5-1	TRBJ1-2	NA	TGCGCCAGCCGCCTCGGGGAGGGTGGCTACACCTTC	CASRLGEGGYTF
NA	TRBV11-2	TRBJ2-1	TRBD2	TGTGCCAGCAGCTTACTCGGGACCCACGGGGGGAATGAGCAGTTCTTC	CASSLLGTHGGNEQFF
NA	TRBV30	TRBJ2-5	TRBD2	TGTGCCTGGAGTGTTGGGGCAGGGAGGGTAGAGACCCAGTACTTC	CAWSVGAGRVETQYF
NA	TRBV11-2	TRBJ2-1	TRBD1	TGTGCCAGCAGCTTAGGGAGGGGACAGGGGGCCACGGGTGAGCAGTTCTTC	CASSLGRGQGATGEQFF
once	TRBV7-8	TRBJ2-4	TRBD1	TGTGCCAGCAGCTTAGGCTTGAGGGGGCCGGGAGCCAAAAACATTCAGTACTTC	CASSLGLRGPGAKNIQYF
NA	TRBV12-2	TRBJ2-7	NA	TGTGCAAGTCGCTTAGCGAACAGAGAGTACGAGCAGTACTTC	CASRLANREYEQYF
NA	TRBV4-1	TRBJ1-1	NA	TGCGCCAGCAGCCTGGGGGGTACCGGGACTGAAGCTTTCTTT	CASSLGGTGTEAFF
few	TRBV5-1	TRBJ2-5	NA	TGCGCCAGCAGCCTTCGGGGTGAAGAGACCCAGTACTTC	CASSLRGEETQYF
NA	TRBV11-2	TRBJ2-1	TRBD1	TGTGCCAGCAGCTTAATTGGCACAGGGGGAGATGAGCAGTTCTTC	CASSLIGTGGDEQFF
NA	TRBV2	TRBJ1-2	NA	TGTGCCAGCAGCTCCGGGGGGGGCTACACCTTC	CASSSGGGYTF
NA	TRBV27	TRBJ1-1	TRBD1	TGTGCCAGCAGTAAGGGGGCCACTGAAGCTTTCTTT	CASSKGATEAFF
NA	TRBV7-2	TRBJ1-4	TRBD1	TGTGCCAGCAGCTTATCCGGGACAGTAAATGAAAAACTGTTTTTT	CASSLSGTVNEKLFF
few	TRBV5-1	TRBJ2-1	TRBD2	TGCGCCAGCAGCTTGATATCGGGAGGGTCCTACAATGAGCAGTTCTTC	CASSLISGGSYNEQFF
NA	TRBV6-1	TRBJ2-7	TRBD1	TGTGCCAGCAAGCGGGACAGGGGACCCTACGAGCAGTACTTC	CASKRDRGPYEQYF
NA	TRBV5-4	TRBJ2-1	TRBD2	TGTGCCAGCAGCAAAGCGGGGGGGAACTACAATGAGCAGTTCTTC	CASSKAGGNYNEQFF
NA	TRBV6-5	TRBJ2-5	NA	TGTGCCAGCAGTTACTCGTCGGGAGTACAAGAGACCCAGTACTTC	CASSYSSGVQETQYF
NA	TRBV6-6	TRBJ2-3	TRBD1	TGTGCCAGCAGTTTCAGGACAGGGATTACGCAGTATTTT	CASSFRTGITQYF
few	TRBV25-1	TRBJ2-2	NA	TGTGCCAGCAGTGGGCCCCCCAGGGGCCGCACCGGGGAGCTGTTTTTT	CASSGPPRGRTGELFF
once	TRBV9	TRBJ2-1	NA	TGTGCCAGCAGCCCAGGACTAGGGGGGAGCTCCTACAATGAGCAGTTCTTC	CASSPGLGGSSYNEQFF
NA	TRBV4-3	TRBJ2-7	NA	TGCGCCAGCAGCCAAGGGAGGGGAACCTACGAGCAGTACTTC	CASSQGRGTYEQYF
NA	TRBV4-1	TRBJ2-2	TRBD1	TGCGCCAGCCAAACATGGACAGGGGAGGCCGGGGAGCTGTTTTTT	CASQTWTGEAGELFF
NA	TRBV28	TRBJ2-7	TRBD1	TGTGCCAGCAGGACAGGGGGCCTCTCCGAGCAGTACTTC	CASRTGGLSEQYF
NA	TRBV30	TRBJ2-3	TRBD2	TGTGCCTGGAGTCCGGGCTCAGGACGGGAGGGAACGCAGTATTTT	CAWSPGSGREGTQYF
NA	TRBV6-1	TRBJ1-2	NA	TGTGCCAGCAGTGATTTTTCGGCGGGAGTAGGCTACACCTTC	CASSDFSAGVGYTF
once	TRBV15	TRBJ2-1	TRBD2	TGTGCCACCAGCAGAGGACTAGCGAGACGTTACAATGAGCAGTTCTTC	CATSRGLARRYNEQFF
NA	TRBV10-1	TRBJ2-3	NA	TGCGCCAGCAGTGTCTCGGGCACAGATACGCAGTATTTT	CASSVSGTDTQYF
NA	TRBV7-9	TRBJ1-1	NA	TGTGCCAGCAGCCCCGACAGAATAACATTCCGGGGGGACACTGAAGCTTTCTTT	CASSPDRITFRGDTEAFF
once	TRBV5-1	TRBJ1-4	NA	TGCGCCAGCAGCGTAACGGACAGTCCCTGGCAGGCTGAAAAACTGTTTTTT	CASSVTDSPWQAEKLFF
NA	TRBV19	TRBJ2-2	NA	TGTGCCAGTCAAGAACCTTTCGAGTCCGCGAACACCGGGGAGCTGTTTTTT	CASQEPFESANTGELFF
once	TRBV12-2	TRBJ1-1	NA	TGTGCAAGTCGCCCCATAACAGGGGGACGTTTGGTGAACACTGAAGCTTTCTTT	CASRPITGGRLVNTEAFF
NA	TRBV4-3	TRBJ2-5	NA	TGCGCCAGCAGCCAAGACCGACTGGCACGAGAGACCCAGTACTTC	CASSQDRLARETQYF
NA	TRBV27	TRBJ2-7	NA	TGTGCCAGCAGCCTTAACAGGGCCTCCTACGAGCAGTACTTC	CASSLNRASYEQYF
NA	TRBV4-3	TRBJ2-1	TRBD1	TGCGCCAGCAGCACACGGGACAGAAACAATGAGCAGTTCTTC	CASSTRDRNNEQFF
NA	TRBV5-4	TRBJ1-2	NA	TGTGCCAGCAGGTTTAAGTCCGAGGCCCCGATCGGCTACACCTTC	CASRFKSEAPIGYTF
NA	TRBV18	TRBJ2-5	NA	TGTGCCAGCTCACCACGGGCAGGAACAGAAGAGACCCAGTACTTC	CASSPRAGTEETQYF